The next 19 T cell receptor beta chains were all read from a single sample in a study of cytomegalovirus exposure and HLA in healthy donors. 13 Jbeta primers and 60 Vbeta primers were used for the PCR. TCRdb keeps only in-frame clones here, not all; method: immunoSEQ multiplex PCR. This sample's table reports roughly 120,000 clones. Sample: PBMCs. These receptors originate from a man aged 18 to 35 in good health and CMV-seronegative.

The chain couples TRBV6-1 to TRBJ1-1; the D gene is possibly TRBD1 (5 bases). CDR1 and CDR2 from the germline V gene are MNHNS and SASEGT. Deletions cut 5 bases from V and 5 bases from J, with 18 bases between. This CDR3 has 15 residues. CDR3 region: CASSPRRGEVTEAFF. The DNA of the CDR3 is TGTGCCAGCAGTCCGAGGCGGGGGGAGGTTACTGAAGCTTTCTTT.

This chain connects TRBV7-8 to TRBJ2-3, with D perhaps matching TRBD1 (5 bases). The germline V and J ends were trimmed by 1 base and 0 bases, with 5 bases remaining between them. The CDR3 totals 14 residues. The germline V gene encodes CDR1 SGHVS and CDR2 FQNEAQ. In DNA form, the CDR3 reads TGTGCCAGCAGCTTAGGACAGAGCACAGATACGCAGTATTTT. This gives the protein CASSLGQSTDTQYF.

CDR3 nucleotides: TGCAGCGTTGCGACAGGGATCACTGAAGCTTTCTTT. It encodes CSVATGITEAFF. The chain combines TRBV29-1 with TRBJ1-1, with 7 bases lining up with TRBD1. V dropped 4 bases and J dropped 4; count of bases not matched to a gene: 3. The CDR3 is made up of 12 amino acids. The germline V gene has CDR1 SQVTM and CDR2 ANQGSEA.

V is TRBV27 and J is TRBJ1-2; TRBD1 agrees at 7 bases. Germline-derived CDR1 and CDR2 are MNHEY and SMNVEV (reference sequence). Losses at the gene ends were 5 bases for V and 6 bases for J; bases not matched to a gene: 6. The CDR3 loop spans 13 amino acids. The CDR3 DNA follows: TGTGCCAGCAGTCCCTCGGACAGGAATGGCTACACCTTC. It is translated as CASSPSDRNGYTF.

This chain links TRBV5-6 with TRBJ1-2; 9 nucleotides match TRBD1. V was pared by 7 bases and J by 1 base, with 14 bases of the junction left unmatched. Germline CDR1 is SGHDT and CDR2 is YYEEEE. The length of the CDR3 is 17 residues. The CDR3 DNA is TGTGCCAGCCAGAAACCGGGACAGGGAGATTTTAACTATGGCTACACCTTC. Translated: CASQKPGQGDFNYGYTF.

The rearrangement uses TRBV7-9 and TRBJ2-1; 7 bases are shared with TRBD2. J was trimmed by 7 bases and V by 0 bases; bases with no gene match: 6. Germline V gene lookup returns CDR1 SEHNR and CDR2 FQNEAQ (reference sequence). The CDR3 has 15 amino acids. CDR3 sequence (DNA): TGTGCCAGCAGCTTAGCCCCCCCCGGGGGGAATGAGCAGTTCTTC. Protein product: CASSLAPPGGNEQFF.

The genes are TRBV5-8 and TRBJ2-5, with TRBD2 as a possible D gene (7 bases). Germline assignment: CDR1 SGHTS and CDR2 YDEGEE. This CDR3 has 15 residues. V shed 3 bases and J shed 5 bases, with 17 bases lying between them. CDR3 loop: CASSSGGRLRETQYF. The CDR3 DNA sequence: TGTGCCAGCAGCTCCGGGGGGCGCCTTAGGGAGACCCAGTACTTC.

The chain combines TRBV27 with TRBJ2-7; TRBD2 matches at 8 bases. The ends lost 5 bases at V and 7 bases at J; junction bases unmatched: 10. The CDR3 runs 14 residues. Germline V lookup: CDR1 MNHEY, CDR2 SMNVEV (reference sequence). CDR3 coding DNA: TGTGCCAGCAGTCCCCTGAGCGGGAGCAGGGAGCAGTACTTC. Protein: CASSPLSGSREQYF.

Comments on this clone: Other DNA sequences within the sample encode an identical CDR3. This chain joins TRBV5-1 and TRBJ1-1, with TRBD1 identical over 8 bases. The germline V gene has CDR1 SGHRS and CDR2 YFSETQ. With 0 bases clipped from V and 1 base from J, the junction kept 2 bases outside the gene matches. CDR3 length: 15 amino acids. Here the CDR3 reads CASSLGGTGNTEAFF. The CDR3, as DNA: TGCGCCAGCAGCTTGGGTGGGACAGGGAACACTGAAGCTTTCTTT.

As DNA, the CDR3 is TGTGCCAGCAGGCCCTGGGGAGGAAGCTCCTACGAGCAGTACTTC. This codes for CASRPWGGSSYEQYF. V gene TRBV6-1 combines with J gene TRBJ2-7; the D gene is possibly TRBD2 (6 bases). Trimming left V 6 bases short and J 0 bases short, with 15 bases between. The CDR3 extends over 15 amino acids. Germline V gene lookup returns CDR1 MNHNS and CDR2 SASEGT.

This chain connects TRBV5-1 to TRBJ2-7, with 10 bases aligning to TRBD2. The CDR3 is 14 amino acids. V trimming: 6 bases; J trimming: 6 bases; junction bases outside the gene matches: 9. Looked up from germline, CDR1 is SGHRS and CDR2 is YFSETQ. The CDR3 loop reads CASTQLAGVTEQYF. Here the CDR3 DNA reads TGCGCCAGCACTCAGCTAGCGGGAGTAACCGAGCAGTACTTC.

The V call is TRBV7-3, the J call TRBJ1-1; D is perhaps TRBD1 (5 bases). Germline V CDR1 and CDR2: SGHTA, FQGTGA. This CDR3 is built from 14 residues. Deletions cut 2 bases from V and 6 bases from J, with 13 bases between. This chain's CDR3 is CASSLYGRAAEAFF. The DNA for the CDR3 is TGTGCCAGCAGCTTATATGGCAGGGCCGCTGAAGCTTTCTTT.

The chain links TRBV5-4 to TRBJ2-1; possible D gene TRBD1, 6 bases. This CDR3 is 11 amino acids long. V was shortened by 3 bases and J by 13 bases, with 11 bases between the two germline ends. Germline V gene data show CDR1 as SGHNT and CDR2 as YYREEE (reference sequence). CDR3 amino acids: CASSSTGDQFF. The DNA for the CDR3 is TGTGCCAGCAGCTCGACAGGCGACCAGTTCTTC. Variable domain in full (rest from reference TRBV5-4 and TRBJ2-1): ETGVTQSPTHLIKTRGQQVTLRCSSQSGHNTVSWYQQALGQGPQFIFQYYREEENGRGNFPPRFSGLQFPNYSSELNVNALELDDSALYLCASSSTGDQFFGPGTRLTVL.

This sequence joins TRBV2 and TRBJ1-2; no firm D call. V was clipped by 8 bases and J by 4 bases, with 11 bases between them. Germline CDR1 reads SNHLY; CDR2 reads FYNNEI. This CDR3 is 12 amino acids long. CDR3 sequence (DNA): TGTGCCAGCCCTGGACTCTCCTATGGCTACACCTTC. Its translation is CASPGLSYGYTF.

The V call is TRBV6-5, the J call TRBJ1-4, with D unclear. This CDR3 spans 14 amino acids. Trimming stripped 2 bases from V and 4 bases from J, with 8 bases between. The V gene's germline CDR1 is MNHEY and CDR2 SVGAGI. The CDR3 is CASSYGQVNEKLFF. Here the CDR3 DNA reads TGTGCCAGCAGTTACGGCCAGGTTAATGAAAAACTGTTTTTT.

The V call is TRBV10-1, the J call TRBJ2-1; D remains ambiguous. This CDR3 is built from 12 residues. V gave up 10 bases and J gave up 3 bases, with 10 bases separating them. Germline loops: CDR1 WNHNN, CDR2 SYGVQD (reference sequence). CDR3 sequence: CATGDLYNEQFF. CDR3 sequence (DNA): TGCGCCACCGGTGACCTCTACAATGAGCAGTTCTTC.

This chain joins TRBV7-3 and TRBJ2-7, with 7 bases aligning to TRBD1. V dropped 5 bases and J dropped 5; count of bases not matched to a gene: 12. The germline V gene has CDR1 SGHTA and CDR2 FQGTGA. This CDR3 has 15 residues. This CDR3 reads CASSMGPQGVNEQYF. In DNA, the CDR3 is TGTGCCAGCAGCATGGGACCCCAGGGGGTAAACGAGCAGTACTTC. The full variable domain, rest sourced from reference TRBV7-3 and TRBJ2-7, is GAGVSQTPSNKVTEKGKYVELRCDPISGHTALYWYRQSLGQGPEFLIYFQGTGAADDSGLPNDRFFAVRPEGSVSTLKIQRTERGDSAVYLCASSMGPQGVNEQYFGPGTRLTVT.

The V and J genes are TRBV30 and TRBJ1-2; 11 nucleotides line up with TRBD1. J lost 0 bases, V lost 1 base, and 7 bases had no gene match. Germline lookup yields CDR1 GTSNPN and CDR2 SVGIG (reference sequence). The CDR3 is 17 amino acids. The CDR3 coding sequence is TGTGCCTGGAGTGCATCGGGACAGGGGGAAACTAACTATGGCTACACCTTC. This gives the protein CAWSASGQGETNYGYTF.

The gene calls are TRBV5-1 and TRBJ1-1; TRBD1 matches 11 bases. CDR1 is SGHRS and CDR2 is YFSETQ in the germline V gene. The CDR3 is 17 residues long. V trimming: 3 bases; J trimming: 5 bases; junction bases outside the gene matches: 12. CDR3 sequence (DNA): TGCGCCAGCAGCTCATCCTCCGGACAGGGGGCTTCGACTGAAGCTTTCTTT. It is translated as CASSSSSGQGASTEAFF. Variable domain in full (rest from reference TRBV5-1 and TRBJ1-1): KAGVTQTPRYLIKTRGQQVTLSCSPISGHRSVSWYQQTPGQGLQFLFEYFSETQRNKGNFPGRFSGRQFSNSRSEMNVSTLELGDSALYLCASSSSSGQGASTEAFFGQGTRLTVV.